The clone carrying this TCR beta chain was seen once. These data originate in a study of T cells after posttransplantation cyclophosphamide. Busulfan-fludarabine conditioning, marrow transplant, and cyclophosphamide on days +3 and +4 were administered. The CDR3 is made up of 15 amino acids. Between the trimmed V and J ends, which lost 4 bases and 3 bases, there was a span of 13 bases. The germline V gene has CDR1 SGHTA and CDR2 FQGTGA. Libraries were prepared by immunoSEQ multiplex PCR; TCRdb keeps only in-frame clonotypes and omits some of them. The sample holds 8,500 to 13,000 clones; around nine tenths are singletons and the top ten take 27%.

The V and J genes are TRBV7-3 and TRBJ1-5; possibly TRBD1 for D (5 bases). The sequencing here drew on CD4+ T cells sorted from PBMCs, taken after allogeneic stem cell transplant with posttransplant cyclophosphamide. This clonotype was obtained from a male patient aged 30 to 39 who received an allogeneic stem cell transplant from a related donor, was CMV-positive, and had acute GVHD only. Some T cells may be graft donor cells. CDR3 coding DNA: TGTGCCAGCAGCTCAAACGGGGGAGCCAATCAGCCCCAGCATTTT. Protein sequence: CASSSNGGANQPQHF.